This is a list of T cell receptor beta chains from one sample in a study of blood T cell repertoires in COVID-19. Some clones are missing from TCRdb's copy, which holds only in-frame ones; the method was immunoSEQ multiplex PCR. The table includes approximately 150,000 clones, roughly 87% detected once. The sequenced sample consisted of peripheral blood. These receptors all stem from a human donor in a cohort sampled during active COVID-19. CDR3s include the opening cysteine and the closing phenylalanine or tryptophan. The order of the fields is clone size, D gene, J gene, V gene, CDR3 protein, CDR3 DNA. A D gene is named only where the DNA matches it firmly. Clone size is shown for a subset of rows, as once, few, many or a class of expanded clone.

NA | NA | TRBJ1-6 | TRBV5-1 | CASSLARQYNSPLHF | TGCGCCAGCAGCTTGGCCCGACAGTATAATTCACCCCTCCACTTT
NA | TRBD1 | TRBJ1-2 | TRBV7-2 | CASSLSGGTYGYTF | TGTGCCAGCAGCTTATCAGGGGGCACCTATGGCTACACCTTC
NA | TRBD1 | TRBJ2-2 | TRBV7-9 | CASSPQGAGELFF | TGTGCCAGCAGTCCACAGGGGGCCGGGGAGCTGTTTTTT
NA | NA | TRBJ2-3 | TRBV20-1 | CSAPRGGEGYF | TGCAGTGCCCCCAGGGGCGGGGAGGGGTATTTT
NA | TRBD1 | TRBJ1-1 | TRBV9 | CASSETGMNTEAFF | TGTGCCAGCAGCGAGACAGGGATGAACACTGAAGCTTTCTTT
NA | NA | TRBJ1-5 | TRBV27 | CASSFSGESWQPQHF | TGTGCCAGCAGTTTTAGCGGGGAATCTTGGCAGCCCCAGCATTTT
once | TRBD1 | TRBJ1-1 | TRBV11-3 | CASSLRQGATEAFF | TGTGCCAGCAGCTTGAGACAGGGGGCCACTGAAGCTTTCTTT
NA | NA | TRBJ1-1 | TRBV18 | CASSPDGRGEAFF | TGTGCCAGCTCACCGGACGGGAGGGGCGAAGCTTTCTTT
NA | TRBD1 | TRBJ2-7 | TRBV11-2 | CASSFDTGGFVYEQYF | TGTGCCAGCAGCTTTGACACAGGGGGCTTCGTCTACGAGCAGTACTTC
NA | NA | TRBJ1-5 | TRBV19 | CASSIDPRLGQTHYNQPQHF | TGTGCCAGTAGTATAGATCCTCGGCTCGGACAAACGCATTACAATCAGCCCCAGCATTTT
NA | NA | TRBJ2-5 | TRBV5-1 | CASSLYGAETQYF | TGCGCCAGCAGCTTGTATGGTGCGGAGACCCAGTACTTC
NA | TRBD1 | TRBJ1-6 | TRBV6-5 | CASSPDRGHNSPLHF | TGTGCCAGCTCGCCCGACAGGGGCCATAATTCACCCCTCCACTTT
NA | TRBD2 | TRBJ2-3 | TRBV2 | CASRRTLSGGGPDTQYF | TGTGCCAGCAGGCGGACACTGAGCGGGGGCGGGCCAGATACGCAGTATTTT
NA | NA | TRBJ1-1 | TRBV30 | CAWSKLAENTEAFF | TGTGCCTGGAGTAAATTGGCAGAGAACACTGAAGCTTTCTTT
NA | TRBD2 | TRBJ2-1 | TRBV7-6 | CASSLAGGGEQFF | TGTGCCAGCAGCTTAGCAGGCGGGGGGGAGCAGTTCTTC
NA | NA | TRBJ1-1 | TRBV11-2 | CASSSNRDGTEAFF | TGTGCCAGCAGTAGTAACAGGGATGGAACTGAAGCTTTCTTT
NA | TRBD1 | TRBJ1-6 | TRBV19 | CASSIHGQGDGSPLHF | TGTGCCAGTAGTATCCACGGACAGGGAGATGGTTCACCCCTCCACTTT
once | NA | TRBJ1-2 | TRBV12-3/TRBV12-4 | CASTSEFWTGYTF | TGTGCCAGCACTTCGGAATTCTGGACAGGCTACACCTTC
NA | NA | TRBJ1-2 | TRBV5-1 | CASSLGGNRDYGYTF | TGCGCCAGCAGCTTGGGTGGGAACAGGGACTATGGCTACACCTTC
NA | NA | TRBJ2-7 | TRBV6-1 | CASSERGFRSYEQYF | TGTGCCAGCAGTGAAAGGGGGTTCCGCTCCTACGAGCAGTACTTC
NA | NA | TRBJ2-7 | TRBV3-1/TRBV3-2 | CASSQAFGSSYEQYF | TGTGCCAGCAGCCAGGCCTTCGGGTCTTCCTACGAGCAGTACTTC
few | TRBD1 | TRBJ1-5 | TRBV3-1/TRBV3-2 | CASSDRQGSNQPQHF | TGTGCCAGCAGCGACAGACAGGGGAGCAATCAGCCCCAGCATTTT
NA | NA | TRBJ1-1 | TRBV6-5 | CASILDRTMNTEAFF | TGTGCCAGCATCCTGGACAGAACCATGAACACTGAAGCTTTCTTT
NA | TRBD1 | TRBJ2-3 | TRBV5-6 | CASSPGTVLMNTQYF | TGTGCCAGCAGCCCCGGGACAGTTCTAATGAATACGCAGTATTTT
NA | NA | TRBJ2-7 | TRBV28 | CASSFQGSSSYEQYF | TGTGCCAGCAGTTTTCAGGGGTCAAGCTCCTACGAGCAGTACTTC